The 5 T cell receptor beta chains presented below share a single source sample, sequenced in a study of human T cells and chemical hapten exposure. Time point: pre-sensitization, week 0. Treatment specified: therapeutic diphenylcyclopropenone sensitization with weekly scalp DPC. Using its own MiXCR run on the RACE reads, TCRdb lists one record per CDR3 protein. This table has under 95,000 distinct CDR3 sequences, roughly 8.5% appearing once. Here the sequenced sample was whole blood, taken in connection with sensitization to the hapten diphenylcyclopropenone (DPC). Receptors originate from a middle-aged man with alopecia areata. Some clones in this sample may be carry-over from other donors' samples.

The chain carries TRBV5-4 and TRBJ2-3; 8 positions match TRBD2. From germline, CDR1 is SGHNT and CDR2 YYREEE (reference sequence). The CDR3 is 16 amino acids. J was trimmed by 0 bases and V by 4 bases; bases with no gene match: 7. The CDR3 is CASSMGLGVSTDTQYF. In DNA, the CDR3 is TGTGCCAGCAGCATGGGACTAGGGGTTAGCACAGATACGCAGTATTTT.

This sequence joins TRBV13 and TRBJ2-1; 9 bases fit TRBD2. J was trimmed by 3 bases and V by 2 bases; bases with no gene match: 14. CDR3 size: 19 residues. Looked up from germline, CDR1 is PRHDT and CDR2 is FYEKMQ (reference sequence). Here the CDR3 reads CASSLKGAAGGPDYNEQFF. The CDR3 nucleotides read TGTGCCAGCAGCTTAAAAGGGGCGGCGGGAGGGCCGGACTACAATGAGCAGTTCTTC.

This clonotype has more than one count but fewer than ten. The CDR3 DNA reads as TGTGCCAGCAGTTACAACGGACAGGGGGCAACAGATACGCAGTATTTT. Its protein is CASSYNGQGATDTQYF. V is TRBV6-2 or TRBV6-3 and J is TRBJ2-3; 11 nucleotides align to TRBD1. Per germline, CDR1 MNHEY and CDR2 SVGEGT. J gave up 3 bases and V 2 bases, and 4 bases lay outside the gene matches. There are 16 residues in the CDR3.

This clonotype has just a few counts. This chain uses TRBV20-1 with TRBJ2-7; 8 bases map to TRBD2. Germline V lookup: CDR1 DFQATT, CDR2 SNEGSKA (reference sequence). V lost 5 bases and J lost 6; bases outside the gene matches: 18. There are 16 residues in the CDR3. The CDR3 sequence: CSAPKPSGRLSVEQYF. The DNA for the CDR3 is TGCAGTGCTCCGAAACCTAGCGGGCGACTCTCAGTCGAGCAGTACTTC.

This clonotype came up many times. The CDR3 DNA sequence: TGTGCCAGCAGTTACAAACCTGGGACAGATCACCAGGGGTACTTC. It codes for CASSYKPGTDHQGYF. The chain uses TRBV6-2 or TRBV6-3 and TRBJ2-4; 7 bases are shared with TRBD1. Germline loops: CDR1 MNHEY, CDR2 SVGEGT. V lost 2 bases to trimming and J lost 15 bases; unmatched junction nucleotides: 16. This CDR3 spans 15 amino acids.